This TCR beta chain was sequenced during a study of regulatory T cells in long-lasting Graves disease. The table lists this clonotype with many counts. Its target is not known. HTBI primers from iRepertoire and Arm-PCR of CDR3 regions yielded the TCR beta libraries. MiXCR was run by TCRdb on the multiplex PCR reads, yielding one entry per CDR3 protein. The sample shows some 370,000 distinct CDR3 sequences, 10% to 15% of them seen only once. V lost 7 bases to trimming and J lost 0 bases; unmatched junction nucleotides: 20. CDR3 size: 19 residues. CDR1 MDHEN and CDR2 SYDVKM come from the germline V gene. The study, taken as a whole, reports: It was in persistent disease that TRBV28, TRBJ1-2 and TRBJ2-5 were favored.

Regarding time point: newly diagnosed GD, antithyroid drugs for less than 3 months. Construction of the TCR library relied on RNA isolated from PBMCs. The same sample was also studied in work on T cells in Graves' hyperthyroidism and ophthalmopathy. That work adds: Uncontrolled infection, other autoimmune disease, pregnancy or lactation barred patients from enrollment. Researchers ran a first-round RT-PCR on the TCR CDR3 using the HTBI primer set.

The source of this sequence is a woman aged 18-29 years with Graves disease. The chain is built from TRBV28 and TRBJ1-1; 7 bases are shared with TRBD1. The sequencing used peripheral blood mononuclear cells (PBMCs), collected at new diagnosis, from a patient treated with antithyroid drugs. CDR3 loop: CASTSPSRGQKEMNTEAFF. CDR3 in DNA: TGTGCCAGCACCTCCCCCTCGCGGGGACAGAAAGAGATGAACACTGAAGCTTTCTTT.